This TCR beta chain was observed in a study of T cells in Graves' hyperthyroidism and ophthalmopathy. Study results and caveats: Most thyroid clonotypes expanded above 0.001 were also detected in blood.

This clonotype was picked up one time. As yet, its antigen is unknown. The V and J ends lost 0 bases and 2 bases, in that order; junction bases with no gene match: 11. Per the germline V gene, CDR1 is SGDLS and CDR2 is YYNGEE. The CDR3 contains 18 residues. There were TCR beta CDR3 regions amplified from RNA transcripts. The HTBI set primed first-round TCR CDR3 RT-PCR. TCRdb fed the multiplex PCR reads into MiXCR, producing one record per CDR3 protein. This sample yields 250,000 or so distinct CDR3 sequences, of which roughly 15% are seen a single time; roughly 30% belongs to the top ten. The authors obtained PBMCs from about 9.5 ml of fresh peripheral blood.

The sequencing sample was made of blood. This chain links TRBV9 with TRBJ1-3, with 7 bases identical to TRBD1. The TCR comes from a woman aged 50 to 60 with Graves' hyperthyroidism that later progressed to Graves' ophthalmopathy. For the CDR3, the DNA is TGTGCCAGCAGCGTAGCAGAGGGAGGGGGCCCACCTGGAAACACCATATATTTT. It yields the protein CASSVAEGGGPPGNTIYF.